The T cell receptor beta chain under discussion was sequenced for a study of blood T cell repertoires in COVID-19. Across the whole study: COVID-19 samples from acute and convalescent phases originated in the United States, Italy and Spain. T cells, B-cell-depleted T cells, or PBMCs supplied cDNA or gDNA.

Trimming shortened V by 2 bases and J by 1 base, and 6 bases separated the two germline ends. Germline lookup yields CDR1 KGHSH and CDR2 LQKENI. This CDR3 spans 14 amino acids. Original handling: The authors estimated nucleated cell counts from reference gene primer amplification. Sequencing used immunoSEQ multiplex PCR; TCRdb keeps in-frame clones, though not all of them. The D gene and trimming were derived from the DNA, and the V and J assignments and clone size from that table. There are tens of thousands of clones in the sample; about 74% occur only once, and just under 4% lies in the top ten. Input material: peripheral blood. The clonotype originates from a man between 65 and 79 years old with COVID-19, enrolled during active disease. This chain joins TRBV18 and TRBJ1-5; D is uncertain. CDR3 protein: CASSPGRSNQPQHF. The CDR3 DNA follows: TGTGCCAGCTCACCAGGGAGGAGCAATCAGCCCCAGCATTTT.